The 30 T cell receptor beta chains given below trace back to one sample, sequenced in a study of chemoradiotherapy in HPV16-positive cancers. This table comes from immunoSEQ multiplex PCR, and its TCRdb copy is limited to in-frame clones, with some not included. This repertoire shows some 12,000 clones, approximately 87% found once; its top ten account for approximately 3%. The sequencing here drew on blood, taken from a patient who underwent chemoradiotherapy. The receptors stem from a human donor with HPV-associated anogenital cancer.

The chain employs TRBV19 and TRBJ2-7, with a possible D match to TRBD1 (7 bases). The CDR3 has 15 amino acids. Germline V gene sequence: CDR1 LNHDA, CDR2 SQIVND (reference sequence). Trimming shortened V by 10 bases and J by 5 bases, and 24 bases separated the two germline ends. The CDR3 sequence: CATSRAGQLLHEQYF. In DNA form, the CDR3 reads TGTGCCACATCACGGGCGGGACAGCTCCTGCACGAGCAGTACTTC.

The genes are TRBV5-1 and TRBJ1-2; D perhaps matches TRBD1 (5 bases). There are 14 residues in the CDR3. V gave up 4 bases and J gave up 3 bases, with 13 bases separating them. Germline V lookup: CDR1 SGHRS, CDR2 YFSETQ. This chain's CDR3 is CASSPTDTDYGYTF. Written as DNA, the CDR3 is TGCGCCAGCAGCCCGACGGACACAGACTATGGCTACACCTTC. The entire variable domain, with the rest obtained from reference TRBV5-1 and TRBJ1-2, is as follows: KAGVTQTPRYLIKTRGQQVTLSCSPISGHRSVSWYQQTPGQGLQFLFEYFSETQRNKGNFPGRFSGRQFSNSRSEMNVSTLELGDSALYLCASSPTDTDYGYTFGSGTRLTVV.

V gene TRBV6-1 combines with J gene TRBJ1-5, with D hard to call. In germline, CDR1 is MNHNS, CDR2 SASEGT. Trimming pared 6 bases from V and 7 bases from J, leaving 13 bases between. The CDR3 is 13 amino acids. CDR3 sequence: CASRGEGGQPQHF. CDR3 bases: TGTGCCAGCAGGGGAGAGGGTGGACAGCCCCAGCATTTT.

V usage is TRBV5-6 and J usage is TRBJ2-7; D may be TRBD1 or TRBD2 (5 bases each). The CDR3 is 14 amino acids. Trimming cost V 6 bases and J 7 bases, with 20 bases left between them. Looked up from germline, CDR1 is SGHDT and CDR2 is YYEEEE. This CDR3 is CASTEQAGIGEQYF. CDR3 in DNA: TGTGCCAGCACCGAACAGGCCGGGATTGGGGAGCAGTACTTC.

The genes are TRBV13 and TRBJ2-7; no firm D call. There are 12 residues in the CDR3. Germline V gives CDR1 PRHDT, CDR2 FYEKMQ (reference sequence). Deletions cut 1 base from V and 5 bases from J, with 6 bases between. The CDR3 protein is CASSLEFHEQYF. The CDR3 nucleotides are TGTGCCAGCAGCTTAGAGTTCCACGAGCAGTACTTC.

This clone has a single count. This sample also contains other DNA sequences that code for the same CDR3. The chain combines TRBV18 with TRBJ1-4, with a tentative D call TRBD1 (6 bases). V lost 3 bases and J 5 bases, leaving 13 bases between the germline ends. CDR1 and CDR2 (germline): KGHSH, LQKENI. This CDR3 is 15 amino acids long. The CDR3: CASSPVQGANEKLFF. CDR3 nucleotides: TGTGCCAGCTCACCGGTACAGGGAGCAAATGAAAAACTGTTTTTT.

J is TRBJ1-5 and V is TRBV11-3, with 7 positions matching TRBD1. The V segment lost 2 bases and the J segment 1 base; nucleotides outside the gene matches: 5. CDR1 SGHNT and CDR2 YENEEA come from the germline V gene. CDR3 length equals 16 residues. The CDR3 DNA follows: TGTGCCAGCAGCTTACCAACAGGGGACAGCAATCAGCCCCAGCATTTT. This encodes CASSLPTGDSNQPQHF. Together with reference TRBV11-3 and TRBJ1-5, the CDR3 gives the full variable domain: EAGVVQSPRYKIIEKKQPVAFWCNPISGHNTLYWYLQNLGQGPELLIRYENEEAVDDSQLPKDRFSAERLKGVDSTLKIQPAELGDSAVYLCASSLPTGDSNQPQHFGDGTRLSIL.

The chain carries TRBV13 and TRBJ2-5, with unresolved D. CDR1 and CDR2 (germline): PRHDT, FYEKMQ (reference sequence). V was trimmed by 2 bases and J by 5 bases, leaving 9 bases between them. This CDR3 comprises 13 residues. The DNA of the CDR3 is TGTGCCAGCAGCTTAAATCTAGGGGAGACCCAGTACTTC. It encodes CASSLNLGETQYF.

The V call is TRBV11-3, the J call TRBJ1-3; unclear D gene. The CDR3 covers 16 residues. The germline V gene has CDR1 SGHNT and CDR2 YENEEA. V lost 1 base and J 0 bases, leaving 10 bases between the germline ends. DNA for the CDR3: TGTGCCAGCAGCTTAGGAAAAGCCTCCTCTGGAAACACCATATATTTT. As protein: CASSLGKASSGNTIYF.

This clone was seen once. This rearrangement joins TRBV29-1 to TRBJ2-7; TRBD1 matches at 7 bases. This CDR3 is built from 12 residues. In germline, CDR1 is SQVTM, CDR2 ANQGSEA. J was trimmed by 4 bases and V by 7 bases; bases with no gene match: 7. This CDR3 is CSGGQPPYEQYF. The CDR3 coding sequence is TGCAGCGGGGGACAGCCACCTTACGAGCAGTACTTC.

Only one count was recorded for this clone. CDR3 nucleotides: TGTGCCAGCAGCGAGGGGGCCGGCAATCAGCCCCAGCATTTT. It translates to CASSEGAGNQPQHF. The V call is TRBV5-4, the J call TRBJ1-5; TRBD1 matches at 7 bases. With V trimmed by 4 bases and J by 2 bases, 3 bases remained unmatched. The CDR3 runs 14 residues. Germline assignment: CDR1 SGHNT and CDR2 YYREEE (reference sequence). Looking up the rest from reference TRBV5-4 and TRBJ1-5 gives the full variable domain: ETGVTQSPTHLIKTRGQQVTLRCSSQSGHNTVSWYQQALGQGPQFIFQYYREEENGRGNFPPRFSGLQFPNYSSELNVNALELDDSALYLCASSEGAGNQPQHFGDGTRLSIL.

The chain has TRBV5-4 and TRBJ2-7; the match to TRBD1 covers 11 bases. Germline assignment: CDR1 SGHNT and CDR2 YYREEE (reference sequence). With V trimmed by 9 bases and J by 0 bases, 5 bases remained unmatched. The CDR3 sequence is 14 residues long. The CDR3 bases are TGTGCCACCGGGACAGGGGGACTCTCCTACGAGCAGTACTTC. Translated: CATGTGGLSYEQYF.

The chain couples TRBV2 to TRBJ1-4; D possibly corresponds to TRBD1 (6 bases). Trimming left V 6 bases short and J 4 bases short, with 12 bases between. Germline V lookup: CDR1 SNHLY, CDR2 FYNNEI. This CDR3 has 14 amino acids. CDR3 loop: CASRGDRNNEKLFF. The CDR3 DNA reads TGTGCCAGCAGAGGAGACAGGAATAATGAAAAACTGTTTTTT.

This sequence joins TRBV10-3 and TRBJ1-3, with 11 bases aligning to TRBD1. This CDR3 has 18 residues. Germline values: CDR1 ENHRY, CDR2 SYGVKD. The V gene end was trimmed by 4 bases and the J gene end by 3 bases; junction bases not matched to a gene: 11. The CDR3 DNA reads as TGTGCCATCAGTGGCCGAGGGACAGGGGGATCTCATGGAAACACCATATATTTT. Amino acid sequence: CAISGRGTGGSHGNTIYF.

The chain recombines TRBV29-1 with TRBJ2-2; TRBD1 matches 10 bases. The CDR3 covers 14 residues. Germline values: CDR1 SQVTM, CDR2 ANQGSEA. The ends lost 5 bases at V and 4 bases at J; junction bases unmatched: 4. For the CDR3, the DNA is TGCAGCGTTCGACAGGGGGCGGGCACCGGGGAGCTGTTTTTT. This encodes CSVRQGAGTGELFF.

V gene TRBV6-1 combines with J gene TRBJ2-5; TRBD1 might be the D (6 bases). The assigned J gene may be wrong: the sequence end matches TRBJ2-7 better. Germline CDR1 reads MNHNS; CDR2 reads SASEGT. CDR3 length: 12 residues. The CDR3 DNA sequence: TGTGCCAGCAGCTCAACAGGGTCCGAGCAGTACTTC. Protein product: CASSSTGSEQYF.

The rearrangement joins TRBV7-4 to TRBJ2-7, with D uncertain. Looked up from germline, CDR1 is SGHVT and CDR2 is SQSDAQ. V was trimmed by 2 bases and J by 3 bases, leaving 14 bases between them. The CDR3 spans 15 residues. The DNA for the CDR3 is TGTGCCAGCAGCTTAATCGATGACGGTAACTACGAGCAGTACTTC. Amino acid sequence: CASSLIDDGNYEQYF.

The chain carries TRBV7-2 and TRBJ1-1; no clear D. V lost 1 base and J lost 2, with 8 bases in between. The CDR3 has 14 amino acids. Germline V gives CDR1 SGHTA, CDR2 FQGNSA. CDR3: CASSLGAFNTEAFF. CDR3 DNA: TGTGCCAGCAGCTTAGGGGCCTTCAACACTGAAGCTTTCTTT.

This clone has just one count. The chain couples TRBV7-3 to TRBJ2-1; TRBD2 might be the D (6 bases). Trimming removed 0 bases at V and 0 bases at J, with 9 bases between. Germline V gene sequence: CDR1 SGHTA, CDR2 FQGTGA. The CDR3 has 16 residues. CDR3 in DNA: TGTGCCAGCAGCTTAACAGGCGGGGCCTCCTACAATGAGCAGTTCTTC. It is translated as CASSLTGGASYNEQFF.

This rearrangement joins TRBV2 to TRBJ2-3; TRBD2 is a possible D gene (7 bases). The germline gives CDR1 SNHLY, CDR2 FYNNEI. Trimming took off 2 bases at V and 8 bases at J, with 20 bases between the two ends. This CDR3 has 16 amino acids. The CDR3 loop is CASSETGAGAGGTQYF. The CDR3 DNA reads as TGTGCCAGCAGTGAAACGGGGGCGGGGGCCGGTGGTACGCAGTATTTT. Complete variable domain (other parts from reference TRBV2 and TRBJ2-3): EPEVTQTPSHQVTQMGQEVILRCVPISNHLYFYWYRQILGQKVEFLVSFYNNEISEKSEIFDDQFSVERPDGSNFTLKIRSTKLEDSAMYFCASSETGAGAGGTQYFGPGTRLTVL.

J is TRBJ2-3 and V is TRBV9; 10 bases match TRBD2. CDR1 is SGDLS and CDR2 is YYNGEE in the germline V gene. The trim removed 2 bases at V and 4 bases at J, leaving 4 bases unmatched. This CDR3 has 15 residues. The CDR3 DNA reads TGTGCCAGCAGCGTTCTAGCGGGGGCTCCAGATACGCAGTATTTT. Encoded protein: CASSVLAGAPDTQYF.

DNA for the CDR3: TGTGCCACCAGCAGAGAAGGGGCCTGGAACACTGAAGCTTTCTTT. This sequence encodes CATSREGAWNTEAFF. The chain couples TRBV15 to TRBJ1-1, with D tentatively TRBD1 (5 bases). CDR1 and CDR2 from the germline V gene are LNHNV and YYDKDF (reference sequence). Trimming removed 0 bases from V and 1 base from J, with 9 bases in between. The CDR3 runs 15 residues.

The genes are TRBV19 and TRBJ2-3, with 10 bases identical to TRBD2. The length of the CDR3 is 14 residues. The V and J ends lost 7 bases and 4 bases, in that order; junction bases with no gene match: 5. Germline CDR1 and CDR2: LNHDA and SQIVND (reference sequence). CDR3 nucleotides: TGTGCCAGTACCCTAGCGGGGGTTGCAGATACGCAGTATTTT. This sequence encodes CASTLAGVADTQYF.

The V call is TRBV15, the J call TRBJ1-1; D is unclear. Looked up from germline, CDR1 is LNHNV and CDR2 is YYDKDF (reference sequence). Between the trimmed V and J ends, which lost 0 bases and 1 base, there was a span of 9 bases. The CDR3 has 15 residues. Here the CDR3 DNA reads TGTGCCACCAGCAGAGAAGTAACACGGAACACTGAAGCTTTCTTT. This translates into CATSREVTRNTEAFF.

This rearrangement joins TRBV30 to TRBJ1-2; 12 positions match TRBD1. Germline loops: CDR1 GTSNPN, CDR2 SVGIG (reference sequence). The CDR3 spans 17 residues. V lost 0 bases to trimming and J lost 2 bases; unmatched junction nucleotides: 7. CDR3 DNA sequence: TGTGCCTGGAGTGTGCCCGGGACAGGGGGCGCGAACTATGGCTACACCTTC. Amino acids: CAWSVPGTGGANYGYTF.

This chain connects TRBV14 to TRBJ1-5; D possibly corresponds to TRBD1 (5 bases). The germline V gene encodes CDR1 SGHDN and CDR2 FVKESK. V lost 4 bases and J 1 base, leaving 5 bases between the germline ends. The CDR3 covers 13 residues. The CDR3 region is CASSRDSNQPQHF. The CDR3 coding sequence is TGTGCCAGCAGCCGGGACAGCAATCAGCCCCAGCATTTT.

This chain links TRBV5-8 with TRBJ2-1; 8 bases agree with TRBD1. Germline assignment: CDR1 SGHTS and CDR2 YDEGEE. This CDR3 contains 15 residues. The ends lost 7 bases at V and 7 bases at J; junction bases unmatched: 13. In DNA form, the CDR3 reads TGTGCCAGCGATCGACAGGGGCTTGGGGTGAATGAGCAGTTCTTC. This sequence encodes CASDRQGLGVNEQFF.

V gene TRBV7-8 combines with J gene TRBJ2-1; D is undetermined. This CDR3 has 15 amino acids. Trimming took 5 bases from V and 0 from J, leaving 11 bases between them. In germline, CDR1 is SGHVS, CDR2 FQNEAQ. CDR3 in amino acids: CASSGVLSSYNEQFF. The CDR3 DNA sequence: TGTGCCAGCAGCGGCGTACTGAGCTCCTACAATGAGCAGTTCTTC.

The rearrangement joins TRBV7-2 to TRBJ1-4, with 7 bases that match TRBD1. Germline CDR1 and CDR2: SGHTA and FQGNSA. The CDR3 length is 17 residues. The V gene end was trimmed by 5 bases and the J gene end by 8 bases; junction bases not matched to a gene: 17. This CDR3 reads CASSRAGTAALGEKLFF. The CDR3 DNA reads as TGTGCCAGCAGCCGAGCCGGGACAGCGGCTTTGGGGGAAAAACTGTTTTTT.

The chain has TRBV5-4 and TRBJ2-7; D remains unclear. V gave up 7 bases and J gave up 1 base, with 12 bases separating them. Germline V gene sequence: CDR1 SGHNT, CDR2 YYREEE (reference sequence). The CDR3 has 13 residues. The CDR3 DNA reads TGTGCCAGCCAAGATAGGCGGTCCTACGAGCAGTACTTC. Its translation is CASQDRRSYEQYF.